One sample yielded the 27 T cell receptor beta chains listed below, sequenced in a study of T cell clusters in autoimmune cytopenias (dated 2019 in TCRdb). Sequencer: Illumina MiSeq. TRB rearrangements were amplified by multiplex PCR using a touch-down protocol with TRB-A and TRB-B primer pools mixed in one tube. Through TCRdb reprocessing, the reads give one entry per CDR3 protein sequence; DNA is omitted. The sample's table lists a count of 5,500 to 8,000 distinct CDR3 sequences. The leading ten clones occupy approximately 4.5% of the sample. Per sample, approximately 230 ng of peripheral blood genomic DNA, tens of thousands of genome equivalents, was used for TRB amplification. These data were also filed under a second study, of T cell repertoires in aging, cancer and after chemotherapy.

The specimen sequenced was peripheral blood. The receptors were gathered from a human donor in good health.

The chain has TRBV30 and TRBJ1-6; TCRdb picks TRBD1, but there is no DNA to check that call. The germline V gene has CDR1 GTSNPN and CDR2 SVGIG (reference sequence). This CDR3 is 13 amino acids long. CDR3 amino acids: CAWETGRGIPLHF.

Its frequency marks this clonotype as medium-sized. The chain combines TRBV30 with TRBJ1-2; no DNA is available, so the TRBD1 call from TCRdb remains unchecked. Germline-derived CDR1 and CDR2 are GTSNPN and SVGIG (reference sequence). The length of the CDR3 is 13 residues. CDR3 sequence: CAWPGQGANGYTF.

This clonotype is labeled medium-sized based on frequency. This chain connects TRBV19 to TRBJ2-1; TCRdb indicates TRBD2, and absent DNA this call remains unverified. CDR3 length: 16 residues. The germline CDR1 and CDR2 sequences are LNHDA and SQIVND (reference sequence). The CDR3 loop is CASRSSGSSSYNEQFF. The whole variable domain, filled in from reference TRBV19 and TRBJ2-1, reads DGGITQSPKYLFRKEGQNVTLSCEQNLNHDAMYWYRQDPGQGLRLIYYSQIVNDFQKGDIAEGYSVSREKKESFPLTVTSAQKNPTAFYLCASRSSGSSSYNEQFFGPGTRLTVL.

This sequence joins TRBV6-5 and TRBJ1-3; TCRdb names TRBD1, which stays unverified in the absence of DNA. CDR1 is MNHEY, CDR2 SVGAGI, per germline. CDR3 length: 14 residues. The CDR3: CASSEGRGGNTIYF.

Judged by frequency, this clonotype is medium-sized (0.01 to 0.1%). The chain joins TRBV11-2 to TRBJ2-1; the TCRdb call, TRBD2, lacks DNA for checking. This CDR3 contains 16 residues. Germline assignment: CDR1 SGHAT and CDR2 FQNNGV. The CDR3 loop reads CASSLYGERYYNEQFF.

This clonotype shows up as medium-sized by frequency. The chain joins TRBV29-1 to TRBJ1-1; as DNA is missing, the TRBD1 call by TCRdb cannot be tested. Per germline, CDR1 SQVTM and CDR2 ANQGSEA. This CDR3 has 14 residues. The CDR3 here is CSVAAGRGNTEAFF.

This clonotype is classed as medium-sized by frequency. The rearrangement links TRBV5-5 to TRBJ2-7. Germline CDR1 reads SGHKS; CDR2 reads YYEKEE (reference sequence). There are 14 residues in the CDR3. This CDR3 is CASSLVSANYEQYF. Full variable domain (missing parts from reference TRBV5-5 and TRBJ2-7): DAGVTQSPTHLIKTRGQQVTLRCSPISGHKSVSWYQQVLGQGPQFIFQYYEKEERGRGNFPDRFSARQFPNYSSELNVNALLLGDSALYLCASSLVSANYEQYFGPGTRLTVT.

The chain uses TRBV6-4 and TRBJ1-1; TCRdb calls TRBD1, which cannot be checked without DNA. The germline CDR1 and CDR2 sequences are MRHNA and SNTAGT. CDR3 length equals 15 residues. This CDR3 is CASSPRDNSFPRAFF.

This chain joins TRBV19 and TRBJ2-5; TCRdb's assignment of TRBD1 cannot be checked, as there is no DNA. The CDR3 length is 16 residues. The germline V gene has CDR1 LNHDA and CDR2 SQIVND (reference sequence). The CDR3 reads CASSLTLVWAGGTQYF.

This chain joins TRBV27 and TRBJ2-1; checking the TCRdb D call of TRBD1 is not possible without DNA. The CDR3 contains 16 residues. Germline CDR1 and CDR2: MNHEY and SMNVEV (reference sequence). CDR3 sequence: CASSLIPGRTYNEQFF.

The chain links TRBV6-5 to TRBJ1-1; TCRdb designates TRBD1, a call that cannot be tested without DNA. Germline values: CDR1 MNHEY, CDR2 SVGAGI. The CDR3 sequence is 15 residues long. The chain's CDR3 is CASTQDTYRGTEAFF.

V and J are TRBV18 and TRBJ2-7; TCRdb lists TRBD1, though no DNA is available to test this call. Germline CDR1 reads KGHSH; CDR2 reads LQKENI. This CDR3 comprises 18 residues. The CDR3 sequence is CASSRLSLTGEGSYEQYF.

V usage is TRBV30 and J usage is TRBJ1-3; TCRdb proposes TRBD1, but this gene call is untestable without DNA. Germline V gives CDR1 GTSNPN, CDR2 SVGIG (reference sequence). The CDR3 is 13 residues long. This chain's CDR3 is CACDRGLGNTIYF.

The V and J genes are TRBV11-2 and TRBJ2-1. The CDR3 consists of 17 residues. The germline gives CDR1 SGHAT, CDR2 FQNNGV. Here the CDR3 reads CASSLDGTSSWYNEQFF.

The CDR3 loop is CASSLVGRRGYGYTF. This chain joins TRBV7-9 and TRBJ1-2. The CDR3 spans 15 residues. The germline CDR1 and CDR2 sequences are SEHNR and FQNEAQ (reference sequence).

The chain is built from TRBV6-1 and TRBJ1-2; without DNA, the TCRdb call of TRBD1 cannot be checked. The CDR3 spans 12 residues. Looked up from germline, CDR1 is MNHNS and CDR2 is SASEGT. The CDR3 spells CASTLGQNGYTF.

Judged by frequency, this clonotype is medium-sized. The chain combines TRBV15 with TRBJ2-1; TCRdb indicates TRBD2, and absent DNA this call remains unverified. There are 18 residues in the CDR3. CDR1 is LNHNV and CDR2 is YYDKDF in the germline V gene (reference sequence). The CDR3 reads CATSSRTSGLGSYNEQFF.

The V gene is TRBV18, the J gene TRBJ2-1; TCRdb gives TRBD1 as the D gene, but with no DNA this cannot be confirmed. The CDR3 spans 13 residues. The germline V gene encodes CDR1 KGHSH and CDR2 LQKENI. The CDR3 sequence: CASSGTAYNEQFF.

CDR3 loop: CASSRGDNEQFF. This chain uses TRBV7-6 with TRBJ2-1; TCRdb outputs TRBD1, but without DNA this stays unchecked. In germline, CDR1 is SGHVS, CDR2 FNYEAQ. This CDR3 spans 12 amino acids. Full variable domain (remainder filled in from reference TRBV7-6 and TRBJ2-1): GAGVSQSPRYKVTKRGQDVALRCDPISGHVSLYWYRQALGQGPEFLTYFNYEAQQDKSGLPNDRFSAERPEGSISTLTIQRTEQRDSAMYRCASSRGDNEQFFGPGTRLTVL.

The V gene is TRBV5-4, the J gene TRBJ2-7; TCRdb's D gene call, TRBD2, goes unchecked for lack of DNA. The CDR3 covers 16 residues. CDR1 SGHNT and CDR2 YYREEE come from the germline V gene (reference sequence). CDR3 sequence reads: CASSGGGLAGVHEQYF.

The rearrangement links TRBV5-6 to TRBJ2-3; TCRdb designates TRBD1, a call that cannot be tested without DNA. CDR1 SGHDT and CDR2 YYEEEE come from the germline V gene. The CDR3 runs to 14 residues. The CDR3 sequence: CASTDRGSTDTQYF. Variable domain in full (rest from reference TRBV5-6 and TRBJ2-3): DAGVTQSPTHLIKTRGQQVTLRCSPKSGHDTVSWYQQALGQGPQFIFQYYEEEERQRGNFPDRFSGHQFPNYSSELNVNALLLGDSALYLCASTDRGSTDTQYFGPGTRLTVL.

The V gene is TRBV27, the J gene TRBJ1-1; the TRBD1 assignment by TCRdb is unverifiable without DNA. The CDR3 covers 14 residues. Per the germline V gene, CDR1 is MNHEY and CDR2 is SMNVEV (reference sequence). The CDR3 region is CASSPYGRKEGAFF.

The chain links TRBV27 to TRBJ2-1; as DNA is missing, the TRBD1 call by TCRdb cannot be tested. CDR1 and CDR2 (germline): MNHEY, SMNVEV (reference sequence). The CDR3 is 15 residues long. CDR3 amino acids: CASSFDSPVTGGQFF.

This rearrangement joins TRBV6-5 to TRBJ2-2; without DNA, the TCRdb call of TRBD2 cannot be checked. The CDR3 consists of 18 residues. The germline V gene has CDR1 MNHEY and CDR2 SVGAGI. CDR3 region: CASSYRGGLAPKTGELFF.

The J gene is TRBJ2-1, the V gene TRBV6-2 or TRBV6-3. Germline values: CDR1 MNHEY, CDR2 SVGEGT. CDR3 size: 12 residues. The CDR3 reads CASKGTYNEQFF.

By frequency, this clonotype registers medium-sized. The CDR3 spells CASSLTGGGSPLHF. The chain combines TRBV19 with TRBJ1-6; TCRdb selects TRBD1, and the lack of DNA leaves this call unchecked. Germline CDR1 LNHDA, CDR2 SQIVND (reference sequence). The CDR3 is 14 residues long.

This chain connects TRBV6-5 to TRBJ1-1; TCRdb's D gene call, TRBD1, goes unchecked for lack of DNA. The length of the CDR3 is 16 residues. Germline V lookup: CDR1 MNHEY, CDR2 SVGAGI. The chain's CDR3 is CASSYSGRGGWTEAFF.